Listed below are T cell receptor beta chains from one sample, sequenced in a study of glioma-infiltrating T cells after dendritic cell vaccination. TCRdb keeps only in-frame clones here, not all; method: immunoSEQ multiplex PCR. The sample records roughly 80,000 clones, around 90% being singletons. Here the sequenced sample was blood, taken before dendritic cell vaccination. These receptors originate from a human donor with glioblastoma. Both conserved end residues are part of each CDR3. A D gene is named only where the DNA matches it firmly. Size tells how often a clone was seen (once, few, many) or the class of an expanded clone, and some rows leave it out.

V	J	size	D	CDR3	DNA
TRBV30	TRBJ2-3	NA	NA	CAWSVATLDTQYF	TGTGCCTGGAGTGTGGCGACTTTAGATACGCAGTATTTT
TRBV10-3	TRBJ1-6	NA	NA	CASTREWGNSPLHF	TGTGCTTCCACCCGGGAGTGGGGTAATTCCCCCCTCCACTTT
TRBV18	TRBJ2-5	NA	NA	CASSANTGSSETQYF	TGTGCCAGCTCAGCCAATACCGGGAGTTCGGAGACCCAGTACTTC
TRBV18	TRBJ2-7	NA	NA	CASSAGTTYEQYF	TGTGCCAGCTCAGCCGGGACAACCTACGAGCAGTACTTC
TRBV5-1	TRBJ2-3	NA	TRBD2	CASSSTSGGDDTQYF	TGCGCCAGCAGCTCTACTAGCGGGGGAGATGATACGCAGTATTTT
TRBV6-5	TRBJ1-2	NA	NA	CASSSGERTYGYTF	TGTGCCAGCAGTTCAGGGGAGAGGACCTATGGCTACACCTTC
TRBV14	TRBJ2-3	NA	NA	CASSQGTFTDTQYF	TGTGCCAGCAGCCAAGGGACTTTCACAGATACGCAGTATTTT
TRBV2	TRBJ2-5	NA	TRBD2	CAGLAGGETQYF	TGTGCTGGACTAGCGGGGGGAGAGACCCAGTACTTC
TRBV6-1	TRBJ2-2	NA	NA	CASMSQVNTGELFF	TGTGCCAGCATGTCACAGGTCAACACCGGGGAGCTGTTTTTT
TRBV9	TRBJ2-5	NA	NA	CASSVQEAYETQYF	TGTGCCAGCAGCGTGCAGGAGGCGTACGAGACCCAGTACTTC
TRBV4-1	TRBJ2-7	NA	NA	CASSQEGDTTEQYF	TGCGCCAGCAGCCAAGAGGGGGACACAACCGAGCAGTACTTC
TRBV6-1	TRBJ2-5	NA	NA	CASSRQGRETQYF	TGTGCCAGCAGTCGCCAGGGGCGGGAGACCCAGTACTTC
TRBV5-1	TRBJ1-1	NA	NA	CASSLGWRDTEAFF	TGCGCCAGCAGCTTGGGCTGGCGGGACACTGAAGCTTTCTTT
TRBV29-1	TRBJ2-5	NA	NA	CSVEGGRETQYF	TGCAGCGTTGAGGGGGGTCGGGAGACCCAGTACTTC
TRBV12-5	TRBJ1-4	NA	TRBD1	CASGLRQGTNEKLFF	TGTGCTAGTGGTTTACGACAGGGTACTAATGAAAAACTGTTTTTT
TRBV6-5	TRBJ2-5	once	NA	CASSTLVQETQYF	TGTGCCAGCAGTACTTTGGTCCAAGAGACCCAGTACTTC
TRBV5-1	TRBJ1-6	few	NA	CASSFRGDSPLHF	TGCGCCAGCAGCTTTCGGGGGGATTCACCCCTCCACTTT
TRBV10-3	TRBJ2-7	NA	NA	CAISVSTDGYEQYF	TGTGCCATCAGTGTCTCGACAGATGGCTACGAGCAGTACTTC
TRBV5-1	TRBJ2-5	NA	NA	CASSLSPRGETQYF	TGCGCCAGCAGCTTGAGCCCACGCGGGGAGACCCAGTACTTC
TRBV9	TRBJ1-4	NA	TRBD1	CASSVSGQTPNEKLFF	TGTGCCAGCAGCGTTTCGGGACAGACGCCTAATGAAAAACTGTTTTTT
TRBV6-6	TRBJ1-3	NA	TRBD1	CASTVDGTGGNTIYF	TGTGCCAGCACCGTCGATGGGACAGGGGGAAACACCATATATTTT
TRBV2	TRBJ2-1	NA	TRBD1	CASTRDRGLNEQFF	TGTGCCAGCACCCGGGACAGGGGTTTGAATGAGCAGTTCTTC
TRBV18	TRBJ1-1	NA	NA	CASSPPSSYSNTEAFF	TGTGCCAGCTCACCACCGTCATCTTACAGTAACACTGAAGCTTTCTTT
TRBV9	TRBJ2-1	NA	TRBD2	CASSPGLAGVSEQFF	TGTGCCAGCAGCCCCGGACTAGCGGGGGTTAGTGAGCAGTTCTTC
TRBV11-2	TRBJ1-1	NA	TRBD1	CASTTGTGGWVTEAFF	TGTGCCAGCACCACAGGGACAGGGGGCTGGGTCACTGAAGCTTTCTTT
TRBV7-9	TRBJ2-1	once	TRBD1	CASSLSPGQGNNEQFF	TGTGCCAGCAGCTTAAGTCCGGGACAGGGAAACAATGAGCAGTTCTTC
TRBV6-5	TRBJ2-5	NA	TRBD2	CASRAGTSGSKTQYF	TGTGCCAGCAGAGCCGGGACTAGCGGGAGTAAGACCCAGTACTTC
TRBV19	TRBJ1-2	NA	TRBD1	CASSKSRGLGYTF	TGTGCCAGTAGTAAGAGCAGGGGGCTCGGCTACACCTTC
TRBV5-1	TRBJ2-7	NA	NA	CASSPKRDKIKQYF	TGCGCCAGCAGCCCGAAGAGGGACAAGATTAAGCAGTACTTC
TRBV4-1	TRBJ2-1	NA	TRBD2	CASSQGLAGYNEQFF	TGCGCCAGCAGCCAAGGACTAGCGGGTTACAATGAGCAGTTCTTC
TRBV5-1	TRBJ2-3	NA	TRBD1	CASSFLGQGKSTDTQYF	TGCGCCAGCAGCTTCCTGGGACAGGGGAAGAGCACAGATACGCAGTATTTT
TRBV5-1	TRBJ2-3	NA	NA	CASSFRDTQYF	TGCGCCAGCAGCTTCAGAGATACGCAGTATTTT
TRBV27	TRBJ1-4	NA	NA	CASTGGGRDNEKLFF	TGTGCCAGCACCGGGGGGGGGAGGGATAATGAAAAACTGTTTTTT
TRBV6-1	TRBJ1-2	NA	NA	CASSETGEYGYTF	TGTGCCAGCAGTGAAACGGGGGAGTATGGCTACACCTTC
TRBV2	TRBJ2-3	NA	NA	CASSERRASTDTQYF	TGTGCCAGCAGTGAAAGGCGGGCTAGCACAGATACGCAGTATTTT
TRBV5-7	TRBJ1-1	NA	TRBD1	CASSFLRGQAFF	TGTGCCAGCAGCTTTCTAAGGGGGCAAGCTTTCTTT
TRBV2	TRBJ2-7	NA	NA	CASSESYGGSEQYF	TGTGCCAGCAGTGAATCATACGGGGGATCCGAGCAGTACTTC
TRBV5-4	TRBJ2-7	NA	TRBD1	CASQKQGAYEQYF	TGTGCCAGCCAGAAACAGGGGGCCTACGAGCAGTACTTC